This TCR beta chain was identified in a study of OX40 agonist ivuxolimab in advanced cancers. General study points: Both CD4+ and CD8+ T cell populations in blood had undergone clonal expansion by week 6 at 0.1 to 3.0 mg/kg.

Assay used: immunoSEQ multiplex PCR; TCRdb lists only in-frame clones, some missing. The repertoire holds 40,000 to 45,000 clones, with roughly 88% as singletons. The CDR3 extends over 11 amino acids. Germline CDR1 and CDR2: DFQATT and SNEGSKA (reference sequence). Trimming took 4 bases from V and 8 from J, leaving 6 bases between them. In the case of this clone: What it recognizes is unknown.

The source of this sequence is an adult with an advanced solid tumor such as melanoma, head and neck, liver or kidney cancer. This specimen consisted of CD4+ or CD8+ T cells sorted from blood, obtained in a trial of the OX40 agonist ivuxolimab. This chain links TRBV20-1 with TRBJ1-6; D call uncertain. The CDR3 here is CSATPYSPLHF. As DNA, the CDR3 is TGCAGTGCTACCCCTTATTCACCCCTCCACTTT.